Listed here is a single TCR beta chain. The CDR3 totals 16 residues. V trimming: 5 bases; J trimming: 6 bases; junction bases outside the gene matches: 13. Germline CDR1 is SGHAT and CDR2 is FQNNGV. The data originate from a study of blood T cell repertoires in COVID-19. Study as a whole: Spain, Italy and the United States supplied samples that represented acute and convalescent COVID-19. Nucleic acid was either cDNA or gDNA, and it came from T cells, B-cell-depleted T cells, or PBMCs.

Per the original data handling: It was from reference gene primer amplification that nucleated cell counts were estimated. Method: immunoSEQ multiplex PCR; TCRdb's copy keeps in-frame clones and lacks some. V and J calls and clone size follow that table, whereas D and trimming were derived from the DNA. The sample shows over 150,000 clones, around 90% of them seen only once. This chain links TRBV11-2 with TRBJ2-1, with 7 nucleotides matching TRBD2. The TCR originated in a woman aged 55-70 years who had recovered from COVID-19. Sequenced input: peripheral blood. CDR3 sequence (DNA): TGTGCCAGCAGCCATCCCACTAGCGCACTCAGCAATGAGCAGTTCTTC. The encoded protein is CASSHPTSALSNEQFF.